This is a list of T cell receptor beta chains from one sample in a study of cytomegalovirus exposure and HLA in healthy donors. Some clones are missing from TCRdb's copy, which holds only in-frame ones; the method was immunoSEQ multiplex PCR. The data show over 150,000 clones, roughly 70% seen once. Sequenced: PBMCs. Receptor source: a woman aged 45-59 years in good health and CMV-seropositive. CDR3s include the opening cysteine and the closing phenylalanine or tryptophan. The order of the fields is CDR3 length, V gene, CDR3 protein.

15 | TRBV7-3 | CASSPRGGYQETQYF
15 | TRBV19 | CASSTPGDRVDEQYF
14 | TRBV9 | CASSSDRGGYGYTF
14 | TRBV5-6 | CASSKGQYTGELFF
14 | TRBV6-1 | CASSAGGVGETQYF
17 | TRBV5-1 | CASSFYPYLDSHYGYTF
16 | TRBV4-2 | CASSQEGHLFNQPQHF
13 | TRBV4-1 | CASSQVAVPEAFF
13 | TRBV7-9 | CASSVTGNTEAFF
15 | TRBV5-6 | CASSLGDATNEKLFF
16 | TRBV7-3 | CASSLIGGARTGELFF
15 | TRBV6-6 | CATRTEPYSNQPQHF
12 | TRBV27 | CASSGGTYEQYF
13 | TRBV9 | CASSRGSSYEQYF
15 | TRBV4-2 | CATGKGLADTDTQYF
15 | TRBV19 | CASSIFGGASDTQYF
16 | TRBV27 | CASSLFGGGSYNEQFF
15 | TRBV5-8 | CASSPLPAVGRPQHF
14 | TRBV28 | CASSWGQGLVEQFF